Each of the 9 T cell receptor beta chains below was sequenced from the same sample in a study of T cell responses to AZD1222 COVID-19 vaccine. Data came from immunoSEQ multiplex PCR; TCRdb stores just in-frame clones and leaves some out. The sample lists 95,000 to 110,000 clones, about nine tenths occurring once. The source material was peripheral blood, sampled on day 0 of AZD1222 vaccination. The source of these receptors is an adult in good health.

This chain uses TRBV7-8 with TRBJ1-1; no reliable D call. Trimming shortened V by 0 bases and J by 1 base, and 9 bases separated the two germline ends. This CDR3 is 15 amino acids long. Germline CDR1 SGHVS, CDR2 FQNEAQ. The CDR3 bases are TGTGCCAGCAGCTTAGCTTTGAACAGGAACACTGAAGCTTTCTTT. It specifies CASSLALNRNTEAFF.

The rearrangement uses TRBV25-1 and TRBJ2-1, with 8 bases identical to TRBD2. The CDR3 has 15 amino acids. In germline, CDR1 is MGHDK, CDR2 SYGVNS. Trimming at V came to 4 bases and at J to 6 bases, leaving 8 bases not matched to a gene. CDR3 sequence: CASSGRPGGRNEQFF. The CDR3 bases are TGTGCCAGCAGTGGTCGTCCGGGGGGGCGCAATGAGCAGTTCTTC.

This clone appeared a few times. The V and J genes are TRBV28 and TRBJ1-1; D remains ambiguous. The V gene's germline CDR1 is MDHEN and CDR2 SYDVKM. This CDR3 comprises 14 residues. Trimming cost V 1 base and J 1 base, with 7 bases left between them. CDR3 in DNA: TGTGCCAGCAGTTTATCCGGTGGGAACACTGAAGCTTTCTTT. It specifies CASSLSGGNTEAFF.

The V gene is TRBV7-2, the J gene TRBJ2-1; TRBD2 might be the D (5 bases). CDR1 SGHTA and CDR2 FQGNSA come from the germline V gene. The CDR3 consists of 16 residues. V lost 4 bases and J lost 2, with 15 bases in between. The CDR3 nucleotides are TGTGCCAGCAGCTCCACGGGCGGGCCAGCCTACAATGAGCAGTTCTTC. Translated: CASSSTGGPAYNEQFF.

This chain uses TRBV10-1 with TRBJ2-7; 7 bases agree with TRBD2. Germline V CDR1 and CDR2: WNHNN, SYGVQD (reference sequence). This CDR3 comprises 14 residues. V shed 5 bases, J shed 3 bases, and the junction held 7 bases outside the gene matches. The CDR3 sequence: CASSPLAGDYEQYF. The CDR3 bases are TGCGCCAGCAGTCCCCTGGCGGGAGACTACGAGCAGTACTTC.

The rearrangement links TRBV19 to TRBJ1-1, with D possibly TRBD1 on 5 matching bases. The V end was cut by 7 bases, the J end by 7 bases, with 22 bases between. This CDR3 is 15 amino acids long. Germline V gives CDR1 LNHDA, CDR2 SQIVND (reference sequence). The chain's CDR3 is CASKERERTGGEAFF. The DNA of the CDR3 is TGTGCCAGTAAGGAAAGAGAGAGGACGGGGGGTGAAGCTTTCTTT.

J is TRBJ2-1 and V is TRBV9; 11 bases are a match to TRBD2. The V gene's germline CDR1 is SGDLS and CDR2 YYNGEE. This CDR3 has 15 amino acids. V gave up 4 bases and J gave up 9 bases; unmatched junction bases: 9. DNA of the CDR3: TGTGCCAGCAGCTTATTAGCGGGAGGGGCTCCTGAGCAGTTCTTC. Its protein is CASSLLAGGAPEQFF.

The V call is TRBV6-5, the J call TRBJ1-1, with a possible D match to TRBD1 (6 bases). Germline lookup yields CDR1 MNHEY and CDR2 SVGAGI. This CDR3 is built from 11 residues. V gave up 7 bases and J gave up 11 bases, with 14 bases separating them. CDR3 loop: CASIERGEAFF. The CDR3 bases are TGTGCCAGCATCGAGAGGGGGGAGGCTTTCTTT.

The J gene is TRBJ1-2, the V gene TRBV28; maybe TRBD1 (5 bases). V was trimmed by 5 bases and J by 2 bases, leaving 12 bases between them. The germline V gene encodes CDR1 MDHEN and CDR2 SYDVKM. This CDR3 spans 14 amino acids. This CDR3 is CASSGTGLNYGYTF. For the CDR3, the DNA is TGTGCCAGCAGTGGGACGGGATTGAACTATGGCTACACCTTC.